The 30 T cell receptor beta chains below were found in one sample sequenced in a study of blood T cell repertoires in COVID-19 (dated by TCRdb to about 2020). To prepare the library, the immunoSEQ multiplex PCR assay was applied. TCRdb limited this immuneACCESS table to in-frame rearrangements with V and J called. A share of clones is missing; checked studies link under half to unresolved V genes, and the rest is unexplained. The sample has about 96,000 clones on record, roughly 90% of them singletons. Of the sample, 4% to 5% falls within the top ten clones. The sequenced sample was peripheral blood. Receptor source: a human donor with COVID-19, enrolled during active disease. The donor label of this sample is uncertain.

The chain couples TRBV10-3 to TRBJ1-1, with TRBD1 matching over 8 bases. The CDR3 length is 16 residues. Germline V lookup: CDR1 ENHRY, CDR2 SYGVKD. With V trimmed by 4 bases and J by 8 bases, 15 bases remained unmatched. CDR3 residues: CAISGIGTGAGGEAFF. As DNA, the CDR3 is TGTGCCATCAGTGGGATCGGTACAGGGGCAGGGGGCGAAGCTTTCTTT.

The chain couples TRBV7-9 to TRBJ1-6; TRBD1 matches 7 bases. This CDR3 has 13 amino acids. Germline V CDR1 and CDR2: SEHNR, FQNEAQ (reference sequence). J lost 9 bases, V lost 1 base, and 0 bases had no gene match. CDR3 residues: CASSLEGASPLHF. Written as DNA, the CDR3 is TGTGCCAGCAGCTTAGAGGGGGCTTCACCCCTCCACTTT.

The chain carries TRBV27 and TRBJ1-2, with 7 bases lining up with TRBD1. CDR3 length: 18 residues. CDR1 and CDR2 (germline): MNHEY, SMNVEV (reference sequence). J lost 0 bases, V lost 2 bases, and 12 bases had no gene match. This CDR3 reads CASSLGGVRDRANYGYTF. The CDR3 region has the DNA TGTGCCAGCAGTTTAGGTGGCGTCCGGGACAGAGCTAACTATGGCTACACCTTC.

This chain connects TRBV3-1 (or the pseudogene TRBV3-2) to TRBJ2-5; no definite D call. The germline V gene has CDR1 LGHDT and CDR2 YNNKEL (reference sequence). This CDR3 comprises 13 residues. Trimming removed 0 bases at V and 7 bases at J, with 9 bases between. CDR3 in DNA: TGTGCCAGCAGCCAAGAGCAAGGAGTGACCCAGTACTTC. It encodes CASSQEQGVTQYF.

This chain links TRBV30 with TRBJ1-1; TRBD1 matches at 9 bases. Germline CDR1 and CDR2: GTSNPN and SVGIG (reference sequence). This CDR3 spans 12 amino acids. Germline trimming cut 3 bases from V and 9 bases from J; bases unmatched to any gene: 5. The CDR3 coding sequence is TGTGCCTGGAGGGGGACAGGGAGCCAAGCTTTCTTT. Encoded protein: CAWRGTGSQAFF.

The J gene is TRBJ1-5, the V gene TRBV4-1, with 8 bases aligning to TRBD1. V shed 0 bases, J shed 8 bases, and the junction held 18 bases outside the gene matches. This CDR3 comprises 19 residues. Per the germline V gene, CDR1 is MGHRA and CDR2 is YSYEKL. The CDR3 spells CASSQDSLGQGAFMEPQHF. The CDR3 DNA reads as TGCGCCAGCAGCCAAGATTCCTTGGGGCAGGGGGCTTTCATGGAGCCCCAGCATTTT.

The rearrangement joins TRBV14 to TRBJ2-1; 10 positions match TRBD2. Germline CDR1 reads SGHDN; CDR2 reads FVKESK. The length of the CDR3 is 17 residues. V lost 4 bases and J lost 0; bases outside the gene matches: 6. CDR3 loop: CASSRLAGDSSYNEQFF. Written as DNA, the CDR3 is TGTGCCAGCAGCCGCCTAGCGGGGGATAGCTCCTACAATGAGCAGTTCTTC.

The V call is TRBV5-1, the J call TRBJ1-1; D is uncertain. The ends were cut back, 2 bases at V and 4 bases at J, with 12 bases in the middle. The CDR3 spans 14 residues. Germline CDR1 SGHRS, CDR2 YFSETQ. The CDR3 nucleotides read TGCGCCAGCAGCTTACGAGGCGGGAGCACTGAAGCTTTCTTT. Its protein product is CASSLRGGSTEAFF.

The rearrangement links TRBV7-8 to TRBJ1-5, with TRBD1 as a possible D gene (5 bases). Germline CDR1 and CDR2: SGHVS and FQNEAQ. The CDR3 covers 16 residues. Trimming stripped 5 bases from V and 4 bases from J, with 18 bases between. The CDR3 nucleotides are TGTGCCAGCAGCCAGTTGGAAGGGGATAAAAATCAGCCCCAGCATTTT. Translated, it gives CASSQLEGDKNQPQHF.

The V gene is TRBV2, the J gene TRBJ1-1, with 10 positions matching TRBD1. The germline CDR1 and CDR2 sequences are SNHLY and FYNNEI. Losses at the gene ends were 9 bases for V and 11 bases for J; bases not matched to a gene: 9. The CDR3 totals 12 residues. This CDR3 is CASDRGRNRAFF. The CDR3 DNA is TGTGCCAGTGACAGGGGGCGAAATAGGGCTTTCTTT.

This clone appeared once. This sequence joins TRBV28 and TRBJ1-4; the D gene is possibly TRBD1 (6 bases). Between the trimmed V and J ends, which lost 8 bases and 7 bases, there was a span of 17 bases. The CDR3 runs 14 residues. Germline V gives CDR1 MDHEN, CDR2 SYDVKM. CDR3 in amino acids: CASGAGAGVEKLFF. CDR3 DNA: TGTGCCAGCGGCGCCGGGGCAGGGGTTGAAAAACTGTTTTTT.

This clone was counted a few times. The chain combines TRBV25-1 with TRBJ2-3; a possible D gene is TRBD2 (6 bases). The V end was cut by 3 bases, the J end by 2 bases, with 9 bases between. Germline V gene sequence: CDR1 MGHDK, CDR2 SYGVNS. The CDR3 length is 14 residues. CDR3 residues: CASSDVGLTDTQYF. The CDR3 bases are TGTGCCAGCAGTGATGTGGGACTCACAGATACGCAGTATTTT.

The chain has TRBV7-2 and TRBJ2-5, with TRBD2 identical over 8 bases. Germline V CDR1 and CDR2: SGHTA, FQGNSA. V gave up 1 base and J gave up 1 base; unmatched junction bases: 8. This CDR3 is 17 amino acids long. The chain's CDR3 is CASSLVREGVRQETQYF. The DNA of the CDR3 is TGTGCCAGCAGCTTAGTTCGGGAGGGCGTTCGCCAAGAGACCCAGTACTTC.

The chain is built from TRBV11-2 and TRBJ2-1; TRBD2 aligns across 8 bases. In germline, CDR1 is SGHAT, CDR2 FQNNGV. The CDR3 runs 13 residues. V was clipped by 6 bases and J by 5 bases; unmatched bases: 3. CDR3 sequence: CASSLSGNNEQFF. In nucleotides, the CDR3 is TGTGCCAGCAGTCTTAGCGGGAACAATGAGCAGTTCTTC.

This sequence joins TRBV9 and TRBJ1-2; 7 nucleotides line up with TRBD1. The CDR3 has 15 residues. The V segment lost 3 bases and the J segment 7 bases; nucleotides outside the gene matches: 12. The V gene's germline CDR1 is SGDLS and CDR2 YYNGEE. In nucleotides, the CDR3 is TGTGCCAGCAGCGGACAGGGAGTGACCTTCGGTGGCTACACCTTC. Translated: CASSGQGVTFGGYTF.

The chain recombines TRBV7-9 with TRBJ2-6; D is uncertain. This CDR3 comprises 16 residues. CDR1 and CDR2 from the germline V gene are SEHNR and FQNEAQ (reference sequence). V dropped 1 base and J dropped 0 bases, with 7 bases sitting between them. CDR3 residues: CASSLGESSGANVLTF. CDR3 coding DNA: TGTGCCAGCAGCTTAGGTGAGAGCTCTGGGGCCAACGTCCTGACTTTC.

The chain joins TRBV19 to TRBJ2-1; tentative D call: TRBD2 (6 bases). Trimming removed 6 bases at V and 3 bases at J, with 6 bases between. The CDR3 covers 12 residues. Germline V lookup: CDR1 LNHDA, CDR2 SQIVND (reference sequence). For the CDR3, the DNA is TGTGCCAGTAGCGGGGGCTACAATGAGCAGTTCTTC. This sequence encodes CASSGGYNEQFF. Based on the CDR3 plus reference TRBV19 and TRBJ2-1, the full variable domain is DGGITQSPKYLFRKEGQNVTLSCEQNLNHDAMYWYRQDPGQGLRLIYYSQIVNDFQKGDIAEGYSVSREKKESFPLTVTSAQKNPTAFYLCASSGGYNEQFFGPGTRLTVL.

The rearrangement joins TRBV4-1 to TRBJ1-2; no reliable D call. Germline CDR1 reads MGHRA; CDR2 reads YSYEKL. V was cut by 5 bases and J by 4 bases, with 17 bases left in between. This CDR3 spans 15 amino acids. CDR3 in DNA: TGCGCCAGCAGCTCCGCGGTGACCGACCTCTATGGCTACACCTTC. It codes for CASSSAVTDLYGYTF.

The DNA of the CDR3 is TGTGCCAGCAGTGCCCCTCTAGGGGACAGTAGCAATCAGCCCCAGCATTTT. It encodes CASSAPLGDSSNQPQHF. The chain combines TRBV28 with TRBJ1-5; 7 bases line up with TRBD1. Germline-derived CDR1 and CDR2 are MDHEN and SYDVKM. CDR3 length: 17 residues. V lost 5 bases to trimming and J lost 0 bases; unmatched junction nucleotides: 10.

CDR3 DNA sequence: TGCGCCAGCAGTGCCCCGACTAGCGGGGCTTCAAACACCGGGGAGCTGTTTTTT. Translation gives CASSAPTSGASNTGELFF. The chain has TRBV10-1 and TRBJ2-2, with 11 bases lining up with TRBD2. Germline V gene sequence: CDR1 WNHNN, CDR2 SYGVQD (reference sequence). This CDR3 has 18 residues. V lost 4 bases, J lost 2 bases, and 9 bases stayed unmatched.

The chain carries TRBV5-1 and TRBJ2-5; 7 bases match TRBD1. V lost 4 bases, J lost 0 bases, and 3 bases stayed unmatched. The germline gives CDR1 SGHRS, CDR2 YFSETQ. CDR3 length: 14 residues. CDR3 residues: CASSVGQNQETQYF. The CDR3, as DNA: TGCGCCAGCAGCGTGGGACAGAACCAAGAGACCCAGTACTTC.

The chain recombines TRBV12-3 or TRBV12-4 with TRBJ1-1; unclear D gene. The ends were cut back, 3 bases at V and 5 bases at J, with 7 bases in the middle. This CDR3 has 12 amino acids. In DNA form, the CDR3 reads TGTGCCAGCAGTTTTGGAGTAACTGAAGCTTTCTTT. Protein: CASSFGVTEAFF.

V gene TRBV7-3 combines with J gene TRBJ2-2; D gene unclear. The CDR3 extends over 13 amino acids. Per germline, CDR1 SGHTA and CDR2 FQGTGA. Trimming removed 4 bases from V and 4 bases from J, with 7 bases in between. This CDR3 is CASSSGGTGELFF. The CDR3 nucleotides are TGTGCCAGCAGCTCCGGTGGCACCGGGGAGCTGTTTTTT. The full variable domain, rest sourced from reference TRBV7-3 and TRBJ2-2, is GAGVSQTPSNKVTEKGKYVELRCDPISGHTALYWYRQSLGQGPEFLIYFQGTGAADDSGLPNDRFFAVRPEGSVSTLKIQRTERGDSAVYLCASSSGGTGELFFGEGSRLTVL.

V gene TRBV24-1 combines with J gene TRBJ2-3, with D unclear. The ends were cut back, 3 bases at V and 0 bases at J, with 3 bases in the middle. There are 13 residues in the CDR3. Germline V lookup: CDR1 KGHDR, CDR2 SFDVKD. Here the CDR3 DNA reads TGTGCCACCAGTGATCCAAGCACAGATACGCAGTATTTT. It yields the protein CATSDPSTDTQYF.

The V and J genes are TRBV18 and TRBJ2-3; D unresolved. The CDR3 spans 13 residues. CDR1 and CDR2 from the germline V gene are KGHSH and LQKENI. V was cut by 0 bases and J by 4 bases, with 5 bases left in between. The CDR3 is CASSPPSADTQYF. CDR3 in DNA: TGTGCCAGCTCACCACCTTCCGCAGATACGCAGTATTTT.

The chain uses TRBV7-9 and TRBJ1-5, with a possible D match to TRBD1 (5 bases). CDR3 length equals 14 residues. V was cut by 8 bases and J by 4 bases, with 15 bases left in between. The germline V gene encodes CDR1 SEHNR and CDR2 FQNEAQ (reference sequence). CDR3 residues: CASFPGQGNQPQHF. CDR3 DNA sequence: TGTGCCAGCTTCCCCGGCCAGGGAAATCAGCCCCAGCATTTT.

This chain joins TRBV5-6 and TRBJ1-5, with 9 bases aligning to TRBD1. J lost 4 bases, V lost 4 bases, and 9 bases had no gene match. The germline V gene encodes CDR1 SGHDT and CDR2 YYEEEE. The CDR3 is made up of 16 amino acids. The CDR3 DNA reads TGTGCCAGCAGCCTAACCGGGACAGGGTGGAATCAGCCCCAGCATTTT. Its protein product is CASSLTGTGWNQPQHF.

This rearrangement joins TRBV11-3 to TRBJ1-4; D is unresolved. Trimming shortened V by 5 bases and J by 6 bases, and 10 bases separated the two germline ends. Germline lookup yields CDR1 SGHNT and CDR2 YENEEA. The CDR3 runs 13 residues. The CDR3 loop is CASSPRQDEKLFF. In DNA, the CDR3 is TGTGCCAGCAGCCCAAGACAAGATGAAAAACTGTTTTTT.

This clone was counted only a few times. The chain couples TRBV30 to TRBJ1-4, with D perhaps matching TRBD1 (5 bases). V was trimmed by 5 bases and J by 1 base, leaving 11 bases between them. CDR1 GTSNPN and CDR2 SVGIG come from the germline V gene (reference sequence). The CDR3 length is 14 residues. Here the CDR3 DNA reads TGTGCCTGGGCAGGGCAAGGAACTAATGAAAAACTGTTTTTT. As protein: CAWAGQGTNEKLFF.

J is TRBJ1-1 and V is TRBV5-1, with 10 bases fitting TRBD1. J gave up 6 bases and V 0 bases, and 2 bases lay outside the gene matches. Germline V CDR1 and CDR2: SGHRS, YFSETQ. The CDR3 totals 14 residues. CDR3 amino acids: CASSLGQGAAEAFF. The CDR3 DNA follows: TGCGCCAGCAGCTTGGGACAGGGGGCTGCTGAAGCTTTCTTT.